This T cell receptor beta chain was recovered during a study of T cells after yellow fever vaccination. A single record per CDR3 protein comes from TCRdb applying MiXCR to the 5' RACE reads. The sample includes about 310,000 distinct CDR3 sequences, roughly 4% seen only once; the top ten take around 22%. This CDR3 is built from 13 residues. V was shortened by 6 bases and J by 4 bases, with 13 bases between the two germline ends. CDR1 and CDR2 from the germline V gene are DFQATT and SNEGSKA (reference sequence). This clonotype was recorded a few times. This clonotype was sampled from a man aged 18 to 30 who received the YFV17D yellow fever vaccine. V usage is TRBV20-1 and J usage is TRBJ1-5; D remains unclear. The sample was PBMCs, taken on the day of the yellow fever booster vaccination. The CDR3, as DNA: TGCAGTGCGCCCCCGGGAGCTAATCAGCCCCAGCATTTT. It yields the protein CSAPPGANQPQHF.